This entry concerns a single T cell receptor beta chain. No antigen is known for it. This sample stems from a study of Graves' ophthalmopathy and Graves' hyperthyroidism. General study findings and limits: A majority of expanded thyroid clonotypes exceeding 0.001 frequency were likewise present in blood.

CDR1 SGHRS and CDR2 YFSETQ come from the germline V gene. The CDR3 is 17 amino acids. Deletions cut 2 bases from V and 6 bases from J, with 23 bases between. Moderate-to-severe activity, CAS at least 3, NOSPECS at least 4 and duration under 3 months characterized donors with ophthalmopathy. Patients were left out if they had other autoimmune diseases, uncontrolled infections, pregnancy or lactation. Amplification targeted the TCR beta CDR3 regions, with RNA transcripts as the source material. An opening RT-PCR round employed HTBI primers and preceded a second-round multiplex PCR. Via MiXCR, TCRdb re-called the multiplex PCR reads, giving one row per CDR3 protein. The sample yields about 400,000 distinct CDR3 sequences, approximately 16% seen once.

V is TRBV5-1 and J is TRBJ1-1, with D tentatively TRBD1 (6 bases). The receptor was derived from a woman aged 18-29 years with Graves' ophthalmopathy. Input material: peripheral blood. CDR3 bases: TGCGCCAGCAGCTTAGGGCCCACAGGGTTGGTATCTTCTGAAGCTTTCTTT. As protein: CASSLGPTGLVSSEAFF. Full variable domain (rest looked up from reference TRBV5-1 and TRBJ1-1): KAGVTQTPRYLIKTRGQQVTLSCSPISGHRSVSWYQQTPGQGLQFLFEYFSETQRNKGNFPGRFSGRQFSNSRSEMNVSTLELGDSALYLCASSLGPTGLVSSEAFFGQGTRLTVV.